The 4 T cell receptor beta chains reported below all come from one sample, sequenced in a study of shared clonotypes between healthy human individuals. Profiled with immunoSEQ multiplex PCR; TCRdb holds only in-frame clones, not every one. Here the sample spans about 2.5 million clones, roughly 92% being singletons. The sequenced sample consisted of naive CD4+ T cells from PBMCs. Subset reported: CD45RA+ positively selected. All receptors come from a man between 18 and 29 years old in good health. Some clones in this sample may be carry-over from other donors' samples.

This clone was observed a single time. This rearrangement joins TRBV2 to TRBJ1-2; TRBD1 might be the D (6 bases). The CDR3 loop spans 14 amino acids. Trimming took 9 bases from V and 0 from J, leaving 14 bases between them. Germline CDR1 and CDR2: SNHLY and FYNNEI. CDR3 sequence: CARGVTGTNYGYTF. The CDR3 region has the DNA TGTGCCAGAGGGGTTACAGGGACTAACTATGGCTACACCTTC.

This clone was seen a few times. Here the CDR3 reads CASKYIPTENTEAFF. DNA for the CDR3: TGTGCCAGCAAATACATCCCTACTGAGAACACTGAAGCTTTCTTT. The chain carries TRBV2 and TRBJ1-1, with D uncertain. The CDR3 extends over 15 amino acids. V was pared by 7 bases and J by 1 base, with 16 bases between. In germline, CDR1 is SNHLY, CDR2 FYNNEI.

The genes are TRBV6-5 and TRBJ2-2; D ambiguous. The CDR3 length is 14 residues. Germline V gene sequence: CDR1 MNHEY, CDR2 SVGAGI. V lost 3 bases and J 5 bases, leaving 10 bases between the germline ends. CDR3 residues: CASSYYTETGELFF. Here the CDR3 DNA reads TGTGCCAGCAGTTATTATACCGAAACCGGGGAGCTGTTTTTT.

J is TRBJ2-5 and V is TRBV4-3; tentatively, D is TRBD1 (5 bases). CDR3 length: 15 residues. V lost 0 bases and J lost 1, with 9 bases in between. The germline V gene encodes CDR1 LGHNA and CDR2 YSLEER. The CDR3 loop is CASSQDYRSQETQYF. The CDR3 nucleotides are TGCGCCAGCAGCCAAGATTACAGGTCCCAAGAGACCCAGTACTTC.